The 25 T cell receptor beta chains listed next were all sequenced from one sample in a study of T cells after yellow fever vaccination. Via MiXCR, TCRdb re-called the 5' RACE reads, giving one row per CDR3 protein. The sample records about 360,000 distinct CDR3 sequences, around 6.5% being singletons. The starting material was PBMCs, obtained 5 days after the yellow fever booster vaccination. Every receptor here comes from a man younger than 40 who received the YFV17D yellow fever vaccine.

This clonotype was counted ten times or more. The chain uses TRBV29-1 and TRBJ2-5, with D possibly matching TRBD2 (5 bases). CDR1 SQVTM and CDR2 ANQGSEA come from the germline V gene. This CDR3 comprises 11 residues. Deletions cut 7 bases from V and 8 bases from J, with 14 bases between. The CDR3 coding sequence is TGCAGCGCCGATACTAGATCCACCCAGTACTTC. This translates into CSADTRSTQYF.

In its sample, this clonotype was seen a few times. J is TRBJ2-1 and V is TRBV24-1; TRBD1 or TRBD2 may be the D gene (5 bases each). The CDR3 spans 14 residues. Per germline, CDR1 KGHDR and CDR2 SFDVKD. Trimming took 9 bases from V and 0 from J, leaving 11 bases between them. This chain's CDR3 is CATGEGSSYNEQFF. Here the CDR3 DNA reads TGTGCCACCGGCGAGGGGAGCTCCTACAATGAGCAGTTCTTC.

This clonotype was detected many times. V and J are TRBV6-1 and TRBJ2-5, with D maybe TRBD2 (6 bases). Trimming removed 7 bases from V and 6 bases from J, with 27 bases in between. CDR3 size: 17 residues. The V gene's germline CDR1 is MNHNS and CDR2 SASEGT. The CDR3 loop is CASTPKRSGATGKTQYF. The DNA for the CDR3 is TGTGCCAGCACACCGAAACGGTCGGGAGCCACGGGGAAGACCCAGTACTTC.

The rearrangement uses TRBV5-1 and TRBJ1-1, with a possible D match to TRBD1 (5 bases). CDR1 SGHRS and CDR2 YFSETQ come from the germline V gene. This CDR3 has 14 amino acids. The V and J ends lost 10 bases and 0 bases respectively, with 16 bases between them. The CDR3: CASAPRGVNTEAFF. CDR3 nucleotide sequence: TGCGCCTCTGCACCAAGGGGAGTGAACACTGAAGCTTTCTTT.

This clonotype was counted many times. The genes are TRBV7-2 and TRBJ2-7, with 10 bases lining up with TRBD2. Germline V gene lookup returns CDR1 SGHTA and CDR2 FQGNSA. The CDR3 is 16 residues long. The J segment lost 3 bases and the V segment lost 6 bases, leaving 11 bases of the junction unmatched. CDR3 protein: CASSVLAGGIFYEQYF. As DNA, the CDR3 is TGTGCCAGCAGTGTGTTAGCGGGAGGAATCTTCTACGAGCAGTACTTC.

The chain uses TRBV7-3 and TRBJ2-3; D gene ambiguous. The CDR3 has 12 amino acids. The V gene's germline CDR1 is SGHTA and CDR2 FQGTGA. V shed 4 bases and J shed 4 bases, with 6 bases lying between them. The chain's CDR3 is CASSSTPDTQYF. CDR3 coding DNA: TGTGCCAGCAGCTCGACCCCAGATACGCAGTATTTT.

This clonotype was counted many times. The V call is TRBV29-1, the J call TRBJ2-7; unclear D gene. Germline CDR1 SQVTM, CDR2 ANQGSEA. The CDR3 is 12 residues long. Between the trimmed V and J ends, which lost 6 bases and 0 bases, there was a span of 9 bases. The CDR3 bases are TGCAGCGTCCGAGACAACTCCTACGAGCAGTACTTC. Its protein product is CSVRDNSYEQYF.

This clonotype was seen a few times. The J gene is TRBJ2-7, the V gene TRBV12-3 or TRBV12-4, with D perhaps matching TRBD1 or TRBD2 (5 bases each). The CDR3 loop spans 15 amino acids. V lost 3 bases and J 4 bases, leaving 16 bases between the germline ends. CDR3 nucleotides: TGTGCCAGCAGTTTCTCGGGGCAGGGTGGATACGAGCAGTACTTC. Amino acids: CASSFSGQGGYEQYF.

The genes are TRBV15 and TRBJ2-7; the match to TRBD2 covers 7 bases. This CDR3 has 13 amino acids. The ends lost 4 bases at V and 3 bases at J; junction bases unmatched: 3. CDR1 is LNHNV and CDR2 is YYDKDF in the germline V gene (reference sequence). Here the CDR3 reads CATSTRGDYEQYF. CDR3 nucleotides: TGTGCCACCAGCACCCGGGGGGACTACGAGCAGTACTTC.

This clonotype appeared a few times. This chain connects TRBV7-9 to TRBJ2-2; D unresolved. The CDR3 has 14 residues. V was pared by 5 bases and J by 4 bases, with 11 bases between. CDR1 is SEHNR, CDR2 FQNEAQ, per germline (reference sequence). CDR3 amino acids: CASSPRHGTGELFF. In nucleotides, the CDR3 is TGTGCCAGCAGCCCCCGGCACGGCACCGGGGAGCTGTTTTTT. The full variable domain, with the rest looked up from reference TRBV7-9 and TRBJ2-2, is DTGVSQNPRHKITKRGQNVTFRCDPISEHNRLYWYRQTLGQGPEFLTYFQNEAQLEKSRLLSDRFSAERPKGSFSTLEIQRTEQGDSAMYLCASSPRHGTGELFFGEGSRLTVL.

This clonotype appeared many times. J is TRBJ2-5 and V is TRBV19, with TRBD2 identical over 11 bases. V dropped 4 bases and J dropped 3; count of bases not matched to a gene: 1. The CDR3 spans 14 residues. Germline V gene sequence: CDR1 LNHDA, CDR2 SQIVND (reference sequence). The CDR3 DNA reads as TGTGCCAGTAGTAGGGGACTAGCGGAAGAGACCCAGTACTTC. Translation: CASSRGLAEETQYF.

The table lists this clonotype with a few counts. The rearrangement uses TRBV5-1 and TRBJ2-5; D is undetermined. CDR3 length: 13 residues. CDR1 SGHRS and CDR2 YFSETQ come from the germline V gene. Trimming pared 6 bases from V and 4 bases from J, leaving 13 bases between. The CDR3 DNA sequence: TGCGCCAGCACCCTGTGGGTTGGAGAGACCCAGTACTTC. Translation: CASTLWVGETQYF.

The V gene is TRBV29-1, the J gene TRBJ1-5, with D unclear. The V gene lost 8 bases and the J gene lost 5 bases, with 19 bases spanning the gap. CDR1 is SQVTM, CDR2 ANQGSEA, per germline. The CDR3 loop spans 14 amino acids. The CDR3 region has the DNA TGCAGCCTAGAGACAATGGGGAAGGATCAGCCCCAGCATTTT. Protein: CSLETMGKDQPQHF.

This clonotype has a handful of counts. The V call is TRBV7-3, the J call TRBJ2-3; 8 positions agree with TRBD2. CDR1 and CDR2 (germline): SGHTA, FQGTGA. Trimming cost V 5 bases and J 2 bases; bases outside gene matches: 9. The CDR3 runs 16 residues. In DNA form, the CDR3 reads TGTGCCAGCAGCCCTCGACTAGCGAGCACCACAGATACGCAGTATTTT. Protein product: CASSPRLASTTDTQYF.

V gene TRBV9 combines with J gene TRBJ2-1; D might be TRBD2 (5 bases). Germline-derived CDR1 and CDR2 are SGDLS and YYNGEE. The CDR3 runs to 14 residues. Trimming cost V 7 bases and J 0 bases, with 11 bases left between them. The CDR3 is CASVASGSYNEQFF. The CDR3, as DNA: TGTGCCAGCGTGGCCAGCGGCTCCTACAATGAGCAGTTCTTC.

The chain carries TRBV24-1 and TRBJ2-3; D perhaps matches TRBD2 (5 bases). The CDR3 runs 16 residues. V lost 5 bases and J 2 bases, leaving 16 bases between the germline ends. CDR1 and CDR2 (germline): KGHDR, SFDVKD. In nucleotides, the CDR3 is TGTGCCACCAGTGGAACATCCGGGATGGCCACAGATACGCAGTATTTT. Translating it yields CATSGTSGMATDTQYF.

A note on this clonotype: A single base separates this from a much larger clone, so it may be a read error. The CDR3 region is CSASAGSDPDMQYF. Here the CDR3 DNA reads TGCAGTGCTAGCGCCGGGAGTGATCCAGATATGCAGTATTTT. The chain is built from TRBV20-1 and TRBJ2-3; D possibly corresponds to TRBD2 (6 bases). Germline assignment: CDR1 DFQATT and CDR2 SNEGSKA (reference sequence). The CDR3 is made up of 14 amino acids.

The rearrangement uses TRBV15 and TRBJ1-4; weak D call: TRBD1 (5 bases). V was cut by 8 bases and J by 4 bases, with 35 bases left in between. Germline V lookup: CDR1 LNHNV, CDR2 YYDKDF (reference sequence). The CDR3 loop spans 21 amino acids. For the CDR3, the DNA is TGTGCCACCCCAAGAGGGGAGGGAAAAGGCCCGGCCACTGAGATTAATGAAAAACTGTTTTTT. Residues: CATPRGEGKGPATEINEKLFF.

This clonotype came up many times. The V gene is TRBV5-6, the J gene TRBJ2-7; 7 bases fit TRBD1. The V and J ends lost 4 bases and 12 bases, in that order; junction bases with no gene match: 7. The CDR3 is 11 residues long. Germline CDR1 reads SGHDT; CDR2 reads YYEEEE. The CDR3 DNA follows: TGTGCCAGCAGCCTCCGAGGGGGCCTGTACTTC. Residues: CASSLRGGLYF. Full variable domain (missing parts from reference TRBV5-6 and TRBJ2-7): DAGVTQSPTHLIKTRGQQVTLRCSPKSGHDTVSWYQQALGQGPQFIFQYYEEEERQRGNFPDRFSGHQFPNYSSELNVNALLLGDSALYLCASSLRGGLYFGPGTRLTVT.

The V call is TRBV7-2, the J call TRBJ2-3, with 7 bases lining up with TRBD1. The CDR3 consists of 17 residues. Germline CDR1 is SGHTA and CDR2 is FQGNSA. The V and J ends lost 0 bases and 1 base, in that order; junction bases with no gene match: 7. The CDR3 here is CASSLATGLGRTDTQYF. CDR3 bases: TGTGCCAGCAGCTTAGCGACAGGGTTGGGGCGCACAGATACGCAGTATTTT.

This clonotype was seen a few times. The chain joins TRBV18 to TRBJ1-1; maybe TRBD1 (5 bases). The CDR3 spans 15 residues. V was clipped by 2 bases and J by 0 bases, with 10 bases between them. From germline, CDR1 is KGHSH and CDR2 LQKENI. This chain's CDR3 is CASSPDSGMNTEAFF. CDR3 bases: TGTGCCAGCTCACCAGATTCAGGGATGAACACTGAAGCTTTCTTT.

Ten or more counts support this clonotype. The chain couples TRBV6-1 to TRBJ2-7; 7 positions match TRBD1. The CDR3 spans 15 residues. Trimming took 6 bases from V and 1 from J; bases not matched to a gene: 9. Germline V lookup: CDR1 MNHNS, CDR2 SASEGT. CDR3 in DNA: TGTGCCAGCAGCCACACCCCGACAGGGTCCTACGAGCAGTACTTC. Protein product: CASSHTPTGSYEQYF.

This clonotype appeared a few times. This rearrangement joins TRBV5-6 to TRBJ2-1; D possibly corresponds to TRBD2 (6 bases). The V and J ends lost 0 bases and 3 bases respectively, with 13 bases between them. The CDR3 sequence is 16 residues long. The germline CDR1 and CDR2 sequences are SGHDT and YYEEEE. The CDR3, as DNA: TGTGCCAGCAGCTTGGACGGACTATCGGTCTACAATGAGCAGTTCTTC. Residues: CASSLDGLSVYNEQFF.

The sample holds a few counts of this clonotype. This sequence joins TRBV18 and TRBJ2-1, with D tentatively TRBD1 or TRBD2 (5 bases each). The V and J ends lost 5 bases and 3 bases respectively, with 20 bases between them. This CDR3 spans 17 amino acids. Germline V gives CDR1 KGHSH, CDR2 LQKENI. The CDR3 sequence: CASSVNGGIWGYNEQFF. CDR3 nucleotides: TGTGCCAGCTCAGTGAATGGGGGTATTTGGGGCTACAATGAGCAGTTCTTC.

This clonotype was counted only a few times. The chain carries TRBV29-1 and TRBJ2-7; the D is unclear. CDR1 is SQVTM, CDR2 ANQGSEA, per germline. The CDR3 is 15 residues long. V was shortened by 4 bases and J by 0 bases, with 16 bases between the two germline ends. The CDR3 bases are TGCAGCGTTGGTCCCGGACCAGTCGGCTCCTACGAGCAGTACTTC. This encodes CSVGPGPVGSYEQYF.